These 31 T cell receptor beta chains were all obtained from the same sample, sequenced in a study of blood T cell repertoires in COVID-19. The protocol was immunoSEQ multiplex PCR, while the TCRdb copy is restricted to in-frame clones and leaves out a portion. The sample contains some 220,000 clones, around 90% of which appear only once. The material sequenced was PBMCs or T cells enriched from blood (not recorded which). These receptors were collected from a woman younger than 45 who had recovered from COVID-19.

The chain carries TRBV12-3 or TRBV12-4 and TRBJ2-3, with D unresolved. The CDR3 covers 12 residues. The V end lost 5 bases, the J end lost 6 bases, and 9 bases lay between the germline ends. CDR3 sequence (DNA): TGTGCCAGCAGTCCCTCGTTGGATACGCAGTATTTT. Protein: CASSPSLDTQYF.

The chain links TRBV6-5 to TRBJ2-7, with D unclear. Looked up from germline, CDR1 is MNHEY and CDR2 is SVGAGI. Trimming pared 5 bases from V and 6 bases from J, leaving 11 bases between. The CDR3 runs 12 residues. The CDR3 sequence: CASSNPQSEQYF. The DNA of the CDR3 is TGTGCCAGCAGTAATCCACAGAGCGAGCAGTACTTC.

This clone was seen a single time. The chain recombines TRBV11-3 with TRBJ2-1; D is uncertain. The CDR3 sequence is 15 residues long. V was clipped by 0 bases and J by 4 bases, with 10 bases between them. Germline V gene data show CDR1 as SGHNT and CDR2 as YENEEA. The CDR3 nucleotides read TGTGCCAGCAGCTTAGATCTGGGCAGATACAATGAGCAGTTCTTC. Protein product: CASSLDLGRYNEQFF. Together with reference TRBV11-3 and TRBJ2-1, the CDR3 gives the full variable domain: EAGVVQSPRYKIIEKKQPVAFWCNPISGHNTLYWYLQNLGQGPELLIRYENEEAVDDSQLPKDRFSAERLKGVDSTLKIQPAELGDSAVYLCASSLDLGRYNEQFFGPGTRLTVL.

This clone came up a few times. The chain recombines TRBV6-5 with TRBJ1-2; possible D gene TRBD1, 5 bases. V lost 0 bases to trimming and J lost 2 bases, with 7 bases between them. This CDR3 has 14 residues. Germline V lookup: CDR1 MNHEY, CDR2 SVGAGI. The CDR3 region has the DNA TGTGCCAGCAGTTACTCGAGACAGAACTATGGCTACACCTTC. Translation gives CASSYSRQNYGYTF.

The gene calls are TRBV7-8 and TRBJ1-5; weak D call: TRBD1 (5 bases). CDR3 length: 14 amino acids. The V gene's germline CDR1 is SGHVS and CDR2 FQNEAQ. V gave up 4 bases and J gave up 6 bases, with 13 bases separating them. CDR3 sequence: CASSYLEGTQPQHF. CDR3 bases: TGTGCCAGCAGCTATCTGGAGGGGACTCAGCCCCAGCATTTT.

This clone has a handful of counts. This sequence joins TRBV18 and TRBJ1-6; 9 nucleotides match TRBD1. V gave up 2 bases and J gave up 7 bases; unmatched junction bases: 12. The germline gives CDR1 KGHSH, CDR2 LQKENI. This CDR3 spans 18 amino acids. The CDR3 DNA follows: TGTGCCAGCTCACCAAATCTTCTCTCGGGACAGGGAAATTCACCCCTCCACTTT. It codes for CASSPNLLSGQGNSPLHF.

The V and J genes are TRBV7-2 and TRBJ2-3, with 8 bases lining up with TRBD2. V was clipped by 0 bases and J by 5 bases; unmatched bases: 4. Looked up from germline, CDR1 is SGHTA and CDR2 is FQGNSA. The CDR3 covers 15 residues. DNA for the CDR3: TGTGCCAGCAGCTTAGCTGCGGGGGGACAAGATACGCAGTATTTT. Translated, it gives CASSLAAGGQDTQYF.

The chain joins TRBV5-1 to TRBJ1-2; 7 bases fit TRBD1. The junction had 5 bases not matched to a gene; V was cut back by 0 bases and J by 3 bases. Germline V gene lookup returns CDR1 SGHRS and CDR2 YFSETQ. This CDR3 region has 15 residues. The CDR3 region is CASSLEGAGDYGYTF. The CDR3 bases are TGCGCCAGCAGCTTGGAGGGGGCAGGGGACTATGGCTACACCTTC.

The chain couples TRBV2 to TRBJ1-2; D may be TRBD1 (6 bases). Trimming pared 3 bases from V and 6 bases from J, leaving 11 bases between. The CDR3 is 13 amino acids. Germline assignment: CDR1 SNHLY and CDR2 FYNNEI. CDR3 protein: CASSERGPHGYTF. The CDR3 coding sequence is TGTGCCAGCAGTGAGCGGGGGCCGCATGGCTACACCTTC.

DNA for the CDR3: TGCGCCAGCAGCACGGACGCTGGAGGGGAGACCCAGTACTTC. It codes for CASSTDAGGETQYF. The chain couples TRBV4-1 to TRBJ2-5, with TRBD2 as a possible D gene (6 bases). The V and J ends lost 5 bases and 5 bases respectively, with 15 bases between them. Germline CDR1 and CDR2: MGHRA and YSYEKL. The CDR3 spans 14 residues.

CDR3 nucleotides: TGTGCCAGCAGCCAAAGGAGGGAACAGTTCTTC. As protein: CASSQRREQFF. The V call is TRBV3-1 (or the pseudogene TRBV3-2), the J call TRBJ2-1; D is perhaps TRBD2 (6 bases). Germline-derived CDR1 and CDR2 are LGHDT and YNNKEL (reference sequence). V lost 2 bases and J lost 13, with 9 bases in between. The CDR3 runs 11 residues.

The V gene is TRBV20-1, the J gene TRBJ1-5; tentative D call: TRBD1 (6 bases). V lost 3 bases to trimming and J lost 7 bases, with 13 bases between them. This CDR3 has 13 residues. Per the germline V gene, CDR1 is DFQATT and CDR2 is SNEGSKA (reference sequence). CDR3 nucleotide sequence: TGCAGTGCTAGTGCCAGGGGCCGGCAGCCCCAGCATTTT. This translates into CSASARGRQPQHF.

The chain uses TRBV7-6 and TRBJ1-4; no clear D. This CDR3 has 15 amino acids. V lost 5 bases and J 7 bases, leaving 17 bases between the germline ends. Germline V gives CDR1 SGHVS, CDR2 FNYEAQ. The CDR3 loop is CASSPVSQAGEKLFF. CDR3 sequence (DNA): TGTGCCAGCAGCCCGGTTTCGCAGGCGGGTGAAAAACTGTTTTTT.

DNA for the CDR3: TGTGCCACCAGCAGAGATTCGGGGGGTAGGAATGAGCAGTTCTTC. Protein: CATSRDSGGRNEQFF. The chain employs TRBV15 and TRBJ2-1, with 7 bases that match TRBD2. Germline V CDR1 and CDR2: LNHNV, YYDKDF (reference sequence). J lost 7 bases, V lost 0 bases, and 6 bases had no gene match. CDR3 length: 15 residues. Combining the CDR3 with reference TRBV15 and TRBJ2-1 gives the whole variable domain DAMVIQNPRYQVTQFGKPVTLSCSQTLNHNVMYWYQQKSSQAPKLLFHYYDKDFNNEADTPDNFQSRRPNTSFCFLDIRSPGLGDTAMYLCATSRDSGGRNEQFFGPGTRLTVL.

V and J are TRBV6-5 and TRBJ2-7; D is perhaps TRBD1 (6 bases). Deletions cut 10 bases from V and 4 bases from J, with 11 bases between. The germline gives CDR1 MNHEY, CDR2 SVGAGI. The length of the CDR3 is 11 residues. The CDR3 is CAIKDRYEQYF. For the CDR3, the DNA is TGTGCCATTAAGGACAGATACGAGCAGTACTTC.

The chain carries TRBV7-2 and TRBJ1-2; TRBD1 matches at 10 bases. The V and J ends lost 5 bases and 8 bases, in that order; junction bases with no gene match: 8. Germline V gene data show CDR1 as SGHTA and CDR2 as FQGNSA. The CDR3 is made up of 14 amino acids. The CDR3 sequence is CASSTDRGRRGYTF. The CDR3 nucleotides are TGTGCCAGCAGCACCGACAGGGGGCGAAGGGGCTACACCTTC.

The genes are TRBV5-1 and TRBJ2-5, with 8 bases that match TRBD2. V dropped 3 bases and J dropped 5; count of bases not matched to a gene: 9. Germline CDR1 and CDR2: SGHRS and YFSETQ. The CDR3 length is 15 residues. The DNA for the CDR3 is TGCGCCAGCAGCTCCCAGGGACTAGATACGGAGACCCAGTACTTC. Translated: CASSSQGLDTETQYF.

This clone was seen only once. The rearrangement joins TRBV14 to TRBJ2-1; 11 nucleotides agree with TRBD2. The V segment lost 2 bases and the J segment 3 bases; nucleotides outside the gene matches: 3. Germline CDR1 reads SGHDN; CDR2 reads FVKESK. The CDR3 is 16 amino acids. In DNA form, the CDR3 reads TGTGCCAGCAGCCAATTAGCGGGGGGGCTCTACAATGAGCAGTTCTTC. Translating gives CASSQLAGGLYNEQFF.

The V gene is TRBV5-4, the J gene TRBJ2-3; 11 positions agree with TRBD2. Germline CDR1 SGHNT, CDR2 YYREEE (reference sequence). The CDR3 is 15 amino acids. J was trimmed by 3 bases and V by 5 bases; bases with no gene match: 5. The CDR3 bases are TGTGCCAGCAGTTTGACTAGCGGGGCGACAGATACGCAGTATTTT. It translates to CASSLTSGATDTQYF.

The rearrangement joins TRBV10-3 to TRBJ2-5, with D possibly matching TRBD2 (6 bases). Trimming removed 7 bases at V and 1 base at J, with 13 bases between. The CDR3 runs 14 residues. Germline CDR1 and CDR2: ENHRY and SYGVKD. The CDR3 DNA reads TGTGCCATCAACGCGGGGAATTTCCAAGAGACCCAGTACTTC. Protein: CAINAGNFQETQYF.

The V gene is TRBV4-1, the J gene TRBJ1-5, with no clear D. From germline, CDR1 is MGHRA and CDR2 YSYEKL. This CDR3 comprises 16 residues. V was clipped by 4 bases and J by 5 bases, with 18 bases between them. The CDR3 sequence is CASSPRSWGVYQPQHF. The CDR3 region has the DNA TGCGCCAGCAGCCCCCGAAGTTGGGGAGTTTATCAGCCCCAGCATTTT.

This rearrangement joins TRBV6-5 to TRBJ1-5, with 7 nucleotides matching TRBD1. V was pared by 6 bases and J by 2 bases, with 7 bases of the junction left unmatched. Germline V gene lookup returns CDR1 MNHEY and CDR2 SVGAGI. The CDR3 sequence is 15 residues long. The CDR3 bases are TGTGCCAGCAGACTAATCACAGGGGGCAATCAGCCCCAGCATTTT. Residues: CASRLITGGNQPQHF.

This chain connects TRBV7-3 to TRBJ2-5; TRBD2 agrees at 9 bases. The junction had 13 bases not matched to a gene; V was cut back by 5 bases and J by 9 bases. The CDR3 extends over 15 amino acids. The germline CDR1 and CDR2 sequences are SGHTA and FQGTGA. The CDR3 sequence: CASSQTGTSLGAQYF. The CDR3, as DNA: TGTGCCAGCAGCCAAACCGGGACTAGCCTGGGGGCCCAGTACTTC.

The chain carries TRBV7-8 and TRBJ2-7; a possible D gene is TRBD1 (6 bases). With 2 bases removed from V and 1 base from J, the gap between germline ends came to 12 bases. The CDR3 sequence is 15 residues long. Germline V gene lookup returns CDR1 SGHVS and CDR2 FQNEAQ. CDR3 sequence (DNA): TGTGCCAGCAGCTTATTAGGACAGCCATCCTACGAGCAGTACTTC. Its translation: CASSLLGQPSYEQYF.

The V and J genes are TRBV5-6 and TRBJ1-2, with a possible D match to TRBD1 (6 bases). CDR3 length equals 14 residues. Germline lookup yields CDR1 SGHDT and CDR2 YYEEEE. V was pared by 0 bases and J by 3 bases, with 9 bases between. This chain's CDR3 is CASSLGRGYYGYTF. In nucleotides, the CDR3 is TGTGCCAGCAGCTTGGGCAGGGGCTACTATGGCTACACCTTC. Looking up the rest from reference TRBV5-6 and TRBJ1-2 gives the full variable domain: DAGVTQSPTHLIKTRGQQVTLRCSPKSGHDTVSWYQQALGQGPQFIFQYYEEEERQRGNFPDRFSGHQFPNYSSELNVNALLLGDSALYLCASSLGRGYYGYTFGSGTRLTVV.

CDR3 nucleotides: TGTGCCAGCAGCTCACAGACAGGGGAAGGGGTAAGGACTGAAGCTTTCTTT. It translates to CASSSQTGEGVRTEAFF. The J gene is TRBJ1-1, the V gene TRBV5-6, with TRBD1 matching over 8 bases. Germline CDR1 and CDR2: SGHDT and YYEEEE. CDR3 length: 17 amino acids. The trim removed 3 bases at V and 5 bases at J, leaving 15 bases unmatched.

The chain has TRBV2 and TRBJ2-7, with 16 bases matching TRBD2. CDR1 is SNHLY, CDR2 FYNNEI, per germline. The J segment lost 6 bases and the V segment lost 9 bases, leaving 14 bases of the junction unmatched. There are 17 residues in the CDR3. CDR3 bases: TGTGCCAGAGGGAAAGGGACTAGCGGGGGGGCAGGCTCCGAGCAGTACTTC. This gives the protein CARGKGTSGGAGSEQYF.

The chain carries TRBV27 and TRBJ1-5, with D possibly matching TRBD1 (5 bases). The V gene lost 5 bases and the J gene lost 9 bases, with 17 bases spanning the gap. This CDR3 contains 14 residues. Germline-derived CDR1 and CDR2 are MNHEY and SMNVEV (reference sequence). This CDR3 reads CASSMTSGGLPQHF. The CDR3 DNA follows: TGTGCCAGCAGTATGACGAGCGGGGGTTTGCCCCAGCATTTT.

The V gene is TRBV2, the J gene TRBJ1-6; no definite D call. CDR3 length: 18 residues. The V gene lost 1 base and the J gene lost 0 bases, with 13 bases spanning the gap. In germline, CDR1 is SNHLY, CDR2 FYNNEI. CDR3 DNA: TGTGCCAGCAGTGAAGAACCTCCCGGGAGCTCCTATAATTCACCCCTCCACTTT. Protein product: CASSEEPPGSSYNSPLHF.

The chain has TRBV4-3 and TRBJ2-6; no clear D gene. V was trimmed by 1 base and J by 0 bases, leaving 7 bases between them. Germline CDR1 is LGHNA and CDR2 is YSLEER. This CDR3 is 16 amino acids long. Written as DNA, the CDR3 is TGCGCCAGCAGCCAAGGATTCTACTCTGGGGCCAACGTCCTGACTTTC. It is translated as CASSQGFYSGANVLTF.

This clone was found many times. The chain employs TRBV18 and TRBJ1-1, with a possible D match to TRBD1 (5 bases). In germline, CDR1 is KGHSH, CDR2 LQKENI. V was pared by 3 bases and J by 8 bases, with 28 bases between. There are 18 residues in the CDR3. CDR3 sequence reads: CASSPGDTGTRPAREAFF. In DNA form, the CDR3 reads TGTGCCAGCTCACCTGGCGATACAGGAACTCGCCCCGCGCGAGAAGCTTTCTTT.